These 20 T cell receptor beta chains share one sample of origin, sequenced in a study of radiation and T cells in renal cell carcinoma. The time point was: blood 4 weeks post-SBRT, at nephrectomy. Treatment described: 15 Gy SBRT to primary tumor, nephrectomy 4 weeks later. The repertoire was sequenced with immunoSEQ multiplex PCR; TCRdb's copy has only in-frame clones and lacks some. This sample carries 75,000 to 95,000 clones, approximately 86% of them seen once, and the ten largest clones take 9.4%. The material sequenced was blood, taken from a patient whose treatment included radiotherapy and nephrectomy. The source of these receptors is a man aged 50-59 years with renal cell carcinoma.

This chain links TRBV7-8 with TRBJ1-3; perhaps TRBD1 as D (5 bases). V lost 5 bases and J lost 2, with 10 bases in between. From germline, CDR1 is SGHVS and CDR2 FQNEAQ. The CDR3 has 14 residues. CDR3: CASSTRQPGNTIYF. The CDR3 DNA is TGTGCCAGCAGCACTCGACAGCCTGGAAACACCATATATTTT.

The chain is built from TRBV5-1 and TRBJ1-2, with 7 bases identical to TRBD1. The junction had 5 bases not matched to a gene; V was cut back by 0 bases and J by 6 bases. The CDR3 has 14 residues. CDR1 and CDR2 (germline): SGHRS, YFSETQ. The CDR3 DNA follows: TGCGCCAGCAGCTTGGCTCCAGGGGGGGATGGCTACACCTTC. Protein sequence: CASSLAPGGDGYTF.

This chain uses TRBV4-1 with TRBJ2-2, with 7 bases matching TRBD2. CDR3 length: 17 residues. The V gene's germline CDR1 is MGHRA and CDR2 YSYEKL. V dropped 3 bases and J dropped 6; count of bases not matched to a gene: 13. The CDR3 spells CASSQESGTPGAGELFF. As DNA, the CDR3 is TGCGCCAGCAGCCAGGAAAGCGGGACGCCCGGGGCCGGGGAGCTGTTTTTT.

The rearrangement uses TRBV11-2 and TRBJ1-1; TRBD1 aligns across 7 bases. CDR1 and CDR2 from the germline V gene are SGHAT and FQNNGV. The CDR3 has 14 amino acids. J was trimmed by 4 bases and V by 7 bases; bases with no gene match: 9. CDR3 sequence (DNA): TGTGCCAGCAACCGGAACAGGGGAGGCACTGAAGCTTTCTTT. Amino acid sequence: CASNRNRGGTEAFF.

CDR3 coding DNA: TGTGCCATCAGTGATACAGGTCCCGTCTACGAGCAGTACTTC. This encodes CAISDTGPVYEQYF. The rearrangement links TRBV10-3 to TRBJ2-7; D may be TRBD1 (5 bases). Trimming stripped 3 bases from V and 3 bases from J, with 12 bases between. The CDR3 has 14 amino acids. Germline-derived CDR1 and CDR2 are ENHRY and SYGVKD.

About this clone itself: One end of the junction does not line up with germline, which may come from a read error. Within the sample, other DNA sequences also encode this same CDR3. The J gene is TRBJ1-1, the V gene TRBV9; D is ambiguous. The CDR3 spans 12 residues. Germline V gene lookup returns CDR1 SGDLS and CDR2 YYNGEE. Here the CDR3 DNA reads TGCGCCAGCAGCGTAGTCCGGGGTGAAGCTTTCTTT. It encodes CASSVVRGEAFF.

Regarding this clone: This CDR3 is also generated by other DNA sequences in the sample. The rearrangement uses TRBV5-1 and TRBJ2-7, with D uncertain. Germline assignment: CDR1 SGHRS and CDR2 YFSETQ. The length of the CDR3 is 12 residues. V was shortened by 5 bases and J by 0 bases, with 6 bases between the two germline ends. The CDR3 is CASSSDSYEQYF. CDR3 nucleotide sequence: TGCGCCAGCAGTTCCGACTCCTACGAGCAGTACTTC.

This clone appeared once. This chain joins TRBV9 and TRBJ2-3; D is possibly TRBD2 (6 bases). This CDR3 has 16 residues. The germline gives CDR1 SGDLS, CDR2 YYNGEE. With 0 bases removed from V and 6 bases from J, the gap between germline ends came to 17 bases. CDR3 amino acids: CASSVGGDFHTDTQYF. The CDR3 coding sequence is TGTGCCAGCAGCGTAGGGGGGGACTTCCACACGGATACGCAGTATTTT. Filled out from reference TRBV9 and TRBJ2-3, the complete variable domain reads DSGVTQTPKHLITATGQRVTLRCSPRSGDLSVYWYQQSLDQGLQFLIQYYNGEERAKGNILERFSAQQFPDLHSELNLSSLELGDSALYFCASSVGGDFHTDTQYFGPGTRLTVL.

DNA of the CDR3: TGCGCCAGCAGCTTGGGGTATGGGACAGAAACCACAGATACGCAGTATTTT. It is translated as CASSLGYGTETTDTQYF. This sequence joins TRBV5-1 and TRBJ2-3, with 7 bases that match TRBD1. In germline, CDR1 is SGHRS, CDR2 YFSETQ. This CDR3 is 17 amino acids long. V was pared by 0 bases and J by 2 bases, with 9 bases of the junction left unmatched.

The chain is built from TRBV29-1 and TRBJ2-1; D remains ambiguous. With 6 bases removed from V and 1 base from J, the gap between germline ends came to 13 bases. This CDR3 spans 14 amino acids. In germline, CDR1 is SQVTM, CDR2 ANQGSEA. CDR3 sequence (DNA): TGCAGCGTCCCCGTCCGGGTATCCTACAATGAGCAGTTCTTC. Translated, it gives CSVPVRVSYNEQFF.

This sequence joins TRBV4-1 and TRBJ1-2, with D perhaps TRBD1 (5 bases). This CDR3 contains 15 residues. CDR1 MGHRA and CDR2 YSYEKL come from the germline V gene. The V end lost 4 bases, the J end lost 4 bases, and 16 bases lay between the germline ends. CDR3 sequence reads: CASSPPDGRAYGYTF. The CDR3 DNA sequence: TGCGCCAGCAGCCCCCCTGACGGCAGGGCCTATGGCTACACCTTC.

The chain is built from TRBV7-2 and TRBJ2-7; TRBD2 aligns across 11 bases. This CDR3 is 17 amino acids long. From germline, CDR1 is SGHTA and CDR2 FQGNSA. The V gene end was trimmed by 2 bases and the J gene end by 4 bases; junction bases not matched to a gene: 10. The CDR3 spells CASSLTPGLAVVYEQYF. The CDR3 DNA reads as TGTGCCAGCAGCTTAACCCCGGGACTAGCGGTAGTATACGAGCAGTACTTC. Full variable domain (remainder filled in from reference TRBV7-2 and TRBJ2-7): GAGVSQSPSNKVTEKGKDVELRCDPISGHTALYWYRQSLGQGLEFLIYFQGNSAPDKSGLPSDRFSAERTGGSVSTLTIQRTQQEDSAVYLCASSLTPGLAVVYEQYFGPGTRLTVT.

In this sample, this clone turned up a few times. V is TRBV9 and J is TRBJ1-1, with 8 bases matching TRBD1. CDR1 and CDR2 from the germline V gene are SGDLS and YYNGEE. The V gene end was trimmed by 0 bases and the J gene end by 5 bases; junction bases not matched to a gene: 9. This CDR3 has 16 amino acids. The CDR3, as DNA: TGTGCCAGCAGCGTAGGAGCAGGGGGCGAGAATACTGAAGCTTTCTTT. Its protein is CASSVGAGGENTEAFF.

The CDR3 DNA reads as TGTGCCATCAGTGAGTCGAGCGGACAGCTGACTGAAGCTTTCTTT. Its protein product is CAISESSGQLTEAFF. The V and J genes are TRBV10-3 and TRBJ1-1, with a tentative D call TRBD1 (6 bases). Germline V lookup: CDR1 ENHRY, CDR2 SYGVKD. V gave up 0 bases and J gave up 5 bases, with 13 bases separating them. The CDR3 length is 15 residues.

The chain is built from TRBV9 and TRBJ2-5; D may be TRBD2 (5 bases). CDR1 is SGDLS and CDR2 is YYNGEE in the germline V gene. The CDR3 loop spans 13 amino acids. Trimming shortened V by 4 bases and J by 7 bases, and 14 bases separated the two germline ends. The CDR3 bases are TGTGCCAGCAGCTGGTGCGGTGAGGGGACCCAGTACTTC. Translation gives CASSWCGEGTQYF. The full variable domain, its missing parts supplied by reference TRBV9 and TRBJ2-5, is DSGVTQTPKHLITATGQRVTLRCSPRSGDLSVYWYQQSLDQGLQFLIQYYNGEERAKGNILERFSAQQFPDLHSELNLSSLELGDSALYFCASSWCGEGTQYFGPGTRLLVL.

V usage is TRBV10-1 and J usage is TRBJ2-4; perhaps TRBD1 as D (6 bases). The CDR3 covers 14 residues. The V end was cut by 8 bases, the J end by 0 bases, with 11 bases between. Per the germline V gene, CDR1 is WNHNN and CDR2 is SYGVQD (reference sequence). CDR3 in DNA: TGCGCCAGCCGCCAGGGGACAGCCAAAAACATTCAGTACTTC. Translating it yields CASRQGTAKNIQYF.

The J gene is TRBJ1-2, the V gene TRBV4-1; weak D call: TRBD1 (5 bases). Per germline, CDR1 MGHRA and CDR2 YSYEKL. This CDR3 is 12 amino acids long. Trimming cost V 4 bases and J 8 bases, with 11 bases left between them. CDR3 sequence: CASSRQGRGYTF. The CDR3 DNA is TGCGCCAGCAGCCGCCAGGGTCGAGGCTACACCTTC.

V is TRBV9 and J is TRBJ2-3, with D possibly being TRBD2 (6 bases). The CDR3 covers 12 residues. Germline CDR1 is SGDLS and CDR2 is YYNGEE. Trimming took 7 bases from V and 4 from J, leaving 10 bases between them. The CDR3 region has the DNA TGTGCCAGCGGAGTAGCGGCAGATACGCAGTATTTT. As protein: CASGVAADTQYF.

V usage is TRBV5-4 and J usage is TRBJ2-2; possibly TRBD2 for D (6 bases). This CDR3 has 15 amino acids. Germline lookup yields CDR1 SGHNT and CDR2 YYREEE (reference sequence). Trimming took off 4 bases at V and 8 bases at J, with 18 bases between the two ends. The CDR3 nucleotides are TGTGCCAGCAGCGCCGGGGGAGGTTCTAAGGGGGAGCTGTTTTTT. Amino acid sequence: CASSAGGGSKGELFF.

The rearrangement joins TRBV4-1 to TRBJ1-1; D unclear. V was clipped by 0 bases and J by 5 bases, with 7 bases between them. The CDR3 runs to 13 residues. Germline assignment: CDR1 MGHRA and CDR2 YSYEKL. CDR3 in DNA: TGCGCCAGCAGCCAAGACACCTTTACTGAAGCTTTCTTT. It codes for CASSQDTFTEAFF.